This record covers a single T cell receptor (beta chain). The antigen remains undetermined. This entry is derived from a study of OX40 agonist ivuxolimab in advanced cancers. Some clones are missing from TCRdb's copy, which holds only in-frame ones; the method was immunoSEQ multiplex PCR. The data contain almost 65,000 clones, around 83% of them singletons. Trimming took 4 bases from V and 5 from J; bases not matched to a gene: 4. The CDR3 sequence is 12 residues long. Germline CDR1 and CDR2: GTSNPN and SVGIG (reference sequence). Broader study findings: Within 6 weeks, CD4+ and CD8+ blood T cells expanded clonally at 0.1 to 3.0 mg/kg.

This specimen consisted of CD4+ or CD8+ T cells sorted from blood, obtained in a trial of the OX40 agonist ivuxolimab. This receptor was obtained from an adult with an advanced solid tumor such as melanoma, head and neck, liver or kidney cancer. This rearrangement joins TRBV30 to TRBJ1-2; 7 positions match TRBD1. The DNA of the CDR3 is TGTGCCTGGATGACAGGGAGTTATGGCTACACCTTC. Its translation is CAWMTGSYGYTF. The full variable domain, with the rest looked up from reference TRBV30 and TRBJ1-2, is SQTIHQWPATLVQPVGSPLSLECTVEGTSNPNLYWYRQAAGRGLQLLFYSVGIGQISSEVPQNLSASRPQDRQFILSSKKLLLSDSGFYLCAWMTGSYGYTFGSGTRLTVV.